The rows below give T cell receptor beta chains drawn from one sample of a study of blood T cell repertoires in COVID-19. TCRdb's table, derived via immunoSEQ multiplex PCR, lists solely in-frame clones and lacks some. The sample has approximately 260,000 clones, roughly 85% seen once. Sequenced sample: peripheral blood. These receptors were taken from a man in his 60s who had recovered from COVID-19. The CDR3 runs from the conserved cysteine through the conserved F or W. The order of the fields is D gene, V gene, J gene, clone size, CDR3 protein, CDR3 DNA. A D gene is named only where the DNA matches it firmly. Rows give clone size only sometimes, using once, few, many, or a class for an expanded clone.

>TRBD2|TRBV4-2|TRBJ2-7|.
CASSQDISGDTSYEQYF
TGTGCCAGCAGCCAAGATATTAGCGGGGACACTTCCTACGAGCAGTACTTC
>.|TRBV9|TRBJ1-3|.
CASSLTGLGGNTIYF
TGTGCCAGCAGCCTAACAGGGCTGGGGGGAAACACCATATATTTT
>TRBD1|TRBV18|TRBJ2-7|.
CASSLGQGFSEQYF
TGTGCCAGCTCACTGGGACAGGGGTTCAGCGAGCAGTACTTC
>TRBD2|TRBV11-2|TRBJ2-5|.
CASSFGTSGYQETQYF
TGTGCCAGCAGCTTTGGGACTAGCGGGTACCAAGAGACCCAGTACTTC
>.|TRBV19|TRBJ1-4|.
CASSSPRGPTGEKLFF
TGTGCCAGTAGTTCCCCCAGGGGACCAACTGGTGAAAAACTGTTTTTT
>.|TRBV30|TRBJ1-2|once
CAWQRSGHGNYGYTF
TGTGCCTGGCAGAGAAGTGGGCATGGGAACTATGGCTACACCTTC
>.|TRBV7-9|TRBJ1-6|.
CASSLVGTPYNSPLHF
TGTGCCAGCAGCTTAGTCGGGACACCGTATAATTCACCCCTCCACTTT
>.|TRBV5-1|TRBJ1-1|.
CASSLVPGNTEAFF
TGCGCCAGCAGCTTGGTGCCAGGGAACACTGAAGCTTTCTTT
>.|TRBV7-3|TRBJ2-2|.
CASSYNPGQNTGELFF
TGTGCCAGCAGTTATAATCCGGGACAAAACACCGGGGAGCTGTTTTTT
>TRBD1|TRBV2|TRBJ2-7|.
CASRRTGSYEQYF
TGTGCCAGCAGAAGGACAGGGTCCTACGAGCAGTACTTC
>.|TRBV9|TRBJ2-3|few
CASSALLGLTDTQYF
TGTGCCAGCAGCGCCTTACTAGGCTTGACAGATACGCAGTATTTT
>.|TRBV12-3/TRBV12-4|TRBJ1-1|.
CASSVQMNTEAFF
TGTGCCAGCAGTGTTCAAATGAACACTGAAGCTTTCTTT
>.|TRBV29-1|TRBJ2-6|.
CSVIGGGESSGANVLTF
TGCAGCGTCATCGGAGGGGGCGAGAGCTCTGGGGCCAACGTCCTGACTTTC
>TRBD1|TRBV2|TRBJ2-3|.
CASSGTGLGTDTQYF
TGTGCCAGCAGTGGGACAGGGTTGGGCACAGATACGCAGTATTTT
>.|TRBV30|TRBJ1-6|.
CAWSRRGSPLHF
TGTGCCTGGTCTCGGAGGGGTTCACCCCTCCACTTT
>TRBD1|TRBV3-1/TRBV3-2|TRBJ2-5|.
CASSPWGTDQETQYF
TGTGCCAGCAGCCCTTGGGGGACAGATCAAGAGACCCAGTACTTC
>.|TRBV3-1/TRBV3-2|TRBJ1-2|.
CASSQDLIASGGYTF
TGTGCCAGCAGCCAAGATCTAATAGCGTCGGGTGGCTACACCTTC
>.|TRBV3-1/TRBV3-2|TRBJ2-5|once
CASSPQGRETQYF
TGTGCCAGCAGCCCCCAAGGGAGGGAGACCCAGTACTTC
>TRBD1|TRBV19|TRBJ1-2|.
CASSIPGQGAHGYTF
TGTGCCAGTAGTATCCCCGGACAGGGGGCGCATGGCTACACCTTC
>.|TRBV5-4|TRBJ1-1|.
CASSLGGGTEAFF
TGTGCCAGCAGCTTGGGAGGGGGCACTGAAGCTTTCTTT
>TRBD1|TRBV2|TRBJ1-5|.
CASSAPVGQGGYSNQPQHF
TGTGCCAGCAGTGCCCCGGTAGGACAGGGGGGTTATAGCAATCAGCCCCAGCATTTT
>TRBD1|TRBV4-1|TRBJ1-1|.
CASSQDVPGGAGVTEAFF
TGCGCCAGCAGCCAAGATGTCCCAGGGGGCGCTGGGGTCACTGAAGCTTTCTTT
>TRBD2|TRBV7-8|TRBJ2-1|.
CASSLGQLAGASGEQFF
TGTGCCAGCAGCTTAGGGCAACTAGCGGGAGCTTCGGGTGAGCAGTTCTTC
>.|TRBV19|TRBJ1-3|.
CASSRVSGNTIYF
TGTGCCAGTAGCAGGGTATCTGGAAACACCATATATTTT
>TRBD2|TRBV28|TRBJ2-7|.
CASSPGGGRSYEQYF
TGTGCCAGCAGTCCCGGGGGGGGAAGATCCTACGAGCAGTACTTC
>TRBD2|TRBV30|TRBJ2-7|.
CAWSEWALAGSYEQYF
TGTGCCTGGAGTGAGTGGGCGCTAGCGGGATCCTACGAGCAGTACTTC
>TRBD1|TRBV27|TRBJ2-7|.
CASKELGTGADEQYF
TGTGCCAGCAAGGAGCTGGGGACAGGGGCTGACGAGCAGTACTTC
>TRBD1|TRBV6-5|TRBJ1-3|.
CASRRTGSGNTIYF
TGTGCCAGCAGGAGGACAGGGTCTGGAAACACCATATATTTT
>.|TRBV4-1|TRBJ1-2|.
CASSQADSNYGYTF
TGCGCCAGCAGCCAGGCGGACAGTAACTATGGCTACACCTTC
>TRBD2|TRBV10-2|TRBJ2-1|.
CASSLRLAGGKNEQFF
TGCGCCAGCAGTCTGAGACTAGCGGGAGGGAAGAATGAGCAGTTCTTC
>TRBD2|TRBV6-5|TRBJ2-3|.
CASSPTSGRVDTQYF
TGTGCCAGCAGTCCGACTAGCGGGAGGGTAGATACGCAGTATTTT
>TRBD2|TRBV30|TRBJ2-1|.
CAWSVFGRAGGQFF
TGTGCCTGGAGTGTATTCGGCCGCGCGGGAGGGCAGTTCTTC
>.|TRBV7-2|TRBJ2-2|once
CASSLTSGANTGELFF
TGTGCCAGCAGCTTAACGTCAGGGGCGAACACCGGGGAGCTGTTTTTT
>.|TRBV7-2|TRBJ1-2|.
CASSLANNFRYGYTF
TGTGCCAGCAGCTTAGCGAATAACTTTAGATATGGCTACACCTTC
>.|TRBV7-8|TRBJ1-5|.
CASSYEFNQPQHF
TGTGCCAGCAGCTACGAGTTCAATCAGCCCCAGCATTTT
>.|TRBV13|TRBJ1-2|.
CASSSTPLGGGYTF
TGTGCCAGCAGCTCCACGCCCTTGGGAGGCGGCTACACCTTC
>TRBD2|TRBV9|TRBJ2-7|.
CASSVTSGVYEQYF
TGTGCCAGCAGCGTAACTAGCGGGGTATACGAGCAGTACTTC
>TRBD1|TRBV2|TRBJ2-2|.
CASSQPITGVLGAGELFF
TGTGCCAGCAGTCAACCAATCACAGGGGTCTTAGGGGCCGGGGAGCTGTTTTTT
>TRBD1|TRBV2|TRBJ1-6|.
CATTYLDRGSPLHF
TGTGCCACCACATACTTGGACAGGGGGTCACCCCTCCACTTT
>.|TRBV27|TRBJ2-1|.
CASGYKRSDEQFF
TGTGCCAGCGGCTACAAGAGGTCGGATGAGCAGTTCTTC
>TRBD2|TRBV27|TRBJ2-5|.
CASSLSQLAGPHRAQYF
TGTGCCAGCAGTTTATCCCAACTAGCGGGACCTCATAGGGCCCAGTACTTC
>.|TRBV5-1|TRBJ1-1|.
CASSLGHPTNTEAFF
TGCGCCAGCAGCTTGGGACATCCTACGAACACTGAAGCTTTCTTT
>TRBD1|TRBV11-1|TRBJ1-6|.
CASSLNRGSPLHF
TGTGCCAGCAGCTTGAACAGGGGCTCACCCCTCCACTTT
>TRBD1|TRBV5-4|TRBJ2-5|.
CASSSPGQTNQETQYF
TGTGCCAGCTCCTCTCCGGGACAGACTAACCAAGAGACCCAGTACTTC
>TRBD2|TRBV27|TRBJ2-3|.
CASSYTSGRGRGTDTQYF
TGTGCCAGCAGTTATACTAGCGGGAGGGGACGTGGCACAGATACGCAGTATTTT
>.|TRBV11-3|TRBJ2-7|.
CASSKGRGLYEQYF
TGTGCCAGCAGCAAAGGACGGGGTCTTTACGAGCAGTACTTC
>TRBD2|TRBV27|TRBJ2-1|.
CASSPLAGNSFEQFF
TGTGCCAGCAGTCCGCTAGCGGGGAATTCTTTTGAGCAGTTCTTC
>.|TRBV18|TRBJ2-7|.
CASSPEPYEQYF
TGTGCCAGCTCACCGGAGCCCTACGAGCAGTACTTC
>TRBD2|TRBV9|TRBJ2-3|.
CASSGTSGVQPDTQYF
TGTGCCAGCAGCGGTACTAGCGGGGTCCAGCCAGATACGCAGTATTTT
>.|TRBV6-5|TRBJ1-1|once
CASIGQMNTEAFF
TGTGCCAGCATCGGACAAATGAACACTGAAGCTTTCTTT
>TRBD1|TRBV2|TRBJ2-4|.
CASRMDRGRKNIQYF
TGTGCCAGCAGGATGGACAGGGGGAGGAAAAACATTCAGTACTTC
>TRBD1|TRBV30|TRBJ1-5|.
CAWTRDRANQPQHF
TGTGCCTGGACCCGGGACAGGGCGAATCAGCCCCAGCATTTT
>.|TRBV9|TRBJ2-2|.
CASSVGLTGELFF
TGTGCCAGCAGCGTGGGACTTACCGGGGAGCTGTTTTTT
>TRBD1|TRBV5-1|TRBJ1-1|.
CASSLGQGGTEAFF
TGCGCCAGCAGCTTGGGACAGGGTGGGACTGAAGCTTTCTTT
>.|TRBV6-5|TRBJ2-1|.
CASSNRAGAYNEQFF
TGTGCCAGCAGTAACAGGGCCGGGGCTTACAATGAGCAGTTCTTC